A single sample gave rise to the 17 T cell receptor beta chains below, sequenced in a study of T cells in Graves' hyperthyroidism and ophthalmopathy. What was amplified from RNA transcripts were TCR beta CDR3 regions. Carried out on the TCR CDR3, a first-round RT-PCR used the HTBI primer set. Each CDR3 protein gets one entry after TCRdb re-called the multiplex PCR reads with MiXCR. The table includes 300,000 to 450,000 distinct CDR3 sequences, about 17% detected once. Sequencing input: blood. The receptors were sampled from a woman aged 30 to 39 with Graves' hyperthyroidism that later progressed to Graves' ophthalmopathy.

This clonotype was detected ten times or more. The chain combines TRBV4-1 with TRBJ1-1; D possibly corresponds to TRBD1 (6 bases). Germline V CDR1 and CDR2: MGHRA, YSYEKL. CDR3 length: 14 residues. V dropped 4 bases and J dropped 1 base, with 10 bases sitting between them. CDR3 region: CASSLMGANTEAFF. As DNA, the CDR3 is TGCGCCAGCAGCCTTATGGGGGCGAACACTGAAGCTTTCTTT.

The V and J genes are TRBV28 and TRBJ2-1; 9 bases map to TRBD2. The germline CDR1 and CDR2 sequences are MDHEN and SYDVKM. The CDR3 runs to 12 residues. V lost 10 bases, J lost 7 bases, and 5 bases stayed unmatched. CDR3 residues: CATGTSLNEQFF. The CDR3 DNA reads TGTGCCACCGGGACTAGCCTAAATGAGCAGTTCTTC.

The CDR3 reads CASSPGQGAYEDTEAFF. In nucleotides, the CDR3 is TGCGCCAGCAGCCCCGGACAGGGGGCTTATGAGGACACTGAAGCTTTCTTT. The chain is built from TRBV4-1 and TRBJ1-1; TRBD1 matches at 11 bases. The CDR3 runs to 17 residues. The germline V gene has CDR1 MGHRA and CDR2 YSYEKL. Unmatched junction bases numbered 10, after V lost 4 bases and J lost 3 bases.

The CDR3 protein is CASYHRAPNYGYTF. CDR3 sequence (DNA): TGTGCCAGCTACCACAGGGCCCCTAACTATGGCTACACCTTC. The V gene is TRBV2, the J gene TRBJ1-2; tentatively, D is TRBD1 (6 bases). V lost 8 bases to trimming and J lost 0 bases, with 13 bases between them. This CDR3 region has 14 residues. The germline CDR1 and CDR2 sequences are SNHLY and FYNNEI.

Details on this clonotype: One end of the junction varies from germline; a read error may be responsible. V and J are TRBV18 and TRBJ2-5; D is perhaps TRBD2 (6 bases). The CDR3 is 14 residues long. Germline V gene sequence: CDR1 KGHSH, CDR2 LQKENI. For the CDR3, the DNA is TGTGCCAGCACACCAGCGGGTCGCCGGGAGACCCAGTACTTC. It translates to CASTPAGRRETQYF.

The chain links TRBV20-1 to TRBJ2-7; 9 positions agree with TRBD1. The germline CDR1 and CDR2 sequences are DFQATT and SNEGSKA (reference sequence). This CDR3 comprises 14 residues. The junction had 8 bases not matched to a gene; V was cut back by 1 base and J by 7 bases. The CDR3 region has the DNA TGCAGTGCTAGAGGGTACAGGGGGCGAGGGGAGCAGTACTTC. The encoded protein is CSARGYRGRGEQYF.

This sequence joins TRBV19 and TRBJ1-5; no firm D call. Trimming stripped 4 bases from V and 2 bases from J, with 9 bases between. The CDR3 is 14 amino acids. CDR1 and CDR2 from the germline V gene are LNHDA and SQIVND (reference sequence). The CDR3 sequence is CASSTAGGNQPQHF. DNA for the CDR3: TGTGCCAGTAGTACAGCCGGGGGCAATCAGCCCCAGCATTTT.

This clonotype was observed many times. The gene calls are TRBV2 and TRBJ2-5; the D call may be TRBD1 or TRBD2 (5 bases each). The V gene lost 7 bases and the J gene lost 0 bases, with 15 bases spanning the gap. From germline, CDR1 is SNHLY and CDR2 FYNNEI. The CDR3 is made up of 15 amino acids. The CDR3 spells CASTRDGVHQETQYF. The CDR3 coding sequence is TGTGCCAGCACTCGGGACGGGGTACACCAAGAGACCCAGTACTTC.

For this clonotype: A read error is possible here, since a much larger clone lies one base away. The conserved final phenylalanine or tryptophan is absent from the CDR3, which likely points to a read error. The J gene is TRBJ2-5, the V gene TRBV30; the D gene is possibly TRBD2 (7 bases). Germline CDR1 is GTSNPN and CDR2 is SVGIG (reference sequence). V dropped 0 bases and J dropped 3 bases, with 14 bases sitting between them. The CDR3 consists of 15 residues. The CDR3 sequence is CAWSVGGGGEETQYS. The CDR3 nucleotides are TGTGCCTGGAGTGTAGGTGGAGGGGGGGAAGAGACCCAGTACTCC.

In its sample, this clonotype was seen many times. The chain combines TRBV27 with TRBJ2-7, with 10 bases matching TRBD2. Trimming took 10 bases from V and 4 from J; bases not matched to a gene: 10. The V gene's germline CDR1 is MNHEY and CDR2 SMNVEV (reference sequence). The CDR3 has 14 amino acids. The CDR3 sequence is CATSERGGRYEQYF. The CDR3 DNA is TGTGCCACCTCGGAGCGGGGGGGTAGGTACGAGCAGTACTTC.

This clonotype occurred many times. V gene TRBV15 combines with J gene TRBJ2-1, with TRBD2 matching 9 bases. The junction had 1 base not matched to a gene; V was cut back by 0 bases and J by 4 bases. CDR3 size: 15 residues. Germline CDR1 reads LNHNV; CDR2 reads YYDKDF (reference sequence). The CDR3 sequence is CATSRERGGYNEQFF. CDR3 nucleotides: TGTGCCACCAGCAGAGAGCGGGGGGGATACAATGAGCAGTTCTTC.

The V gene is TRBV7-9, the J gene TRBJ2-5; 13 bases agree with TRBD2. Germline V gene data show CDR1 as SEHNR and CDR2 as FQNEAQ (reference sequence). The CDR3 covers 16 residues. Trimming cost V 5 bases and J 5 bases; bases outside gene matches: 8. CDR3 amino acids: CASSLRLAGGAETQYF. CDR3 DNA sequence: TGTGCCAGCAGCCTGAGACTAGCGGGGGGTGCGGAGACCCAGTACTTC.

This clonotype has more than one count but fewer than ten. The genes are TRBV28 and TRBJ2-3, with 11 bases lining up with TRBD2. The germline V gene encodes CDR1 MDHEN and CDR2 SYDVKM. The length of the CDR3 is 14 residues. DNA of the CDR3: TGTGCTAGCGGGGGGGGGCCAGGAACAGATACGCAGTATTTT. This translates into CASGGGPGTDTQYF.

This clonotype was counted ten times or more. CDR3 sequence: CASCGRGVDSNQPQHF. In DNA, the CDR3 is TGTGCCAGCTGTGGGCGCGGGGTCGATAGCAATCAGCCCCAGCATTTT. This chain joins TRBV2 and TRBJ1-5, with no clear D. This CDR3 is 16 amino acids long. Germline lookup yields CDR1 SNHLY and CDR2 FYNNEI. The ends were cut back, 8 bases at V and 0 bases at J, with 17 bases in the middle.

The table lists this clonotype with many counts. The J gene is TRBJ2-7, the V gene TRBV29-1; D not resolved. Germline V lookup: CDR1 SQVTM, CDR2 ANQGSEA. V was shortened by 4 bases and J by 2 bases, with 12 bases between the two germline ends. This CDR3 is 13 amino acids long. CDR3 loop: CSVVWEAPYEQYF. The CDR3 nucleotides read TGCAGCGTTGTGTGGGAAGCCCCCTACGAGCAGTACTTC.

This clonotype has a count of ten or more. The rearrangement links TRBV5-1 to TRBJ1-1, with D possibly matching TRBD1 (5 bases). From germline, CDR1 is SGHRS and CDR2 YFSETQ. Trimming stripped 4 bases from V and 4 bases from J, with 14 bases between. There are 14 residues in the CDR3. As DNA, the CDR3 is TGCGCCAGCAGCCGGACCCCCGGGGGCACTGAAGCTTTCTTT. Its translation: CASSRTPGGTEAFF. The complete variable domain, with remaining parts taken from reference TRBV5-1 and TRBJ1-1, reads KAGVTQTPRYLIKTRGQQVTLSCSPISGHRSVSWYQQTPGQGLQFLFEYFSETQRNKGNFPGRFSGRQFSNSRSEMNVSTLELGDSALYLCASSRTPGGTEAFFGQGTRLTVV.

This clonotype was observed a handful of times. With a much larger clone just one base away, this may be a read error. This chain connects TRBV6-5 to TRBJ1-1; 9 nucleotides line up with TRBD1. The V gene end was trimmed by 2 bases and the J gene end by 4 bases; junction bases not matched to a gene: 2. Germline CDR1 and CDR2: MNHEY and SVGAGI. CDR3 size: 14 residues. This CDR3 reads CASSYDRGGTEAFF. CDR3 bases: TGTGCCAGCAGTTACGACAGGGGGGGCACTGAAGCTTTCTTT.